This TCR beta chain was recovered during a study of blood T cell repertoires in COVID-19 (TCRdb year 2020). About the investigation overall: Collaborator samples came from the United States, Italy and Spain and covered acute and convalescent phases of COVID-19. The material from the prospective study consisted of cDNA or gDNA derived from T cells, B-cell-depleted T cells, or PBMCs. The dataset comprised deeply sampled blood TCRbeta repertoires from subjects exposed to, actively infected with, or recovered from COVID-19. The repertoires were released in a freely available public database intended as a resource for research on the immune response to SARS-CoV-2. The samples were drawn from the first 160 participants of the ongoing ImmuneRACE study and from over 950 subjects provided by 6 global collaborators. A de-identified subject ID, COVID-19 status, age in years and sex were almost always included in the sample metadata. Where available, HLA class I and class II types were obtained from metadata supplied by the sample provider rather than from assay-based typing. Results the study describes overall, beyond this receptor: The amount of clinical and demographic metadata varied by source and participant and was provided uncurated.

The collaborating institutions used their own protocols to collect whole blood in K2EDTA tubes. For TCRbeta analysis, collaborators shipped samples as frozen whole blood, isolated PBMCs, or DNA extracted from either of those sample types. In the germline V gene, CDR1 corresponds to MNHEY and CDR2 to SVGEGT. V was cut back by 2 bases and J by 7 bases, leaving a gap of 12 bases between them. The CDR3 holds 14 amino acids from the cysteine to the phenylalanine. Only the CDR3 portion is preserved as DNA: 42 bases, with reading frame beginning at the first base. As regards this clone: What antigen it recognizes has not been identified. The sample holds no much larger clone one base away, and base qualities are not on file.

TCRbeta CDR3 regions were amplified from genomic DNA by means of the immunoSEQ Assay, a bias-controlled multiplex PCR. Concerning the study's data processing: Nucleated cell counts per sample were estimated from amplification of reference gene primers within the assay. To quantify the absolute abundance of each unique TCRbeta CDR3 rearrangement, sequence reads were collapsed and filtered. For each sample, productive Simpson clonality was calculated by taking the square root of Simpson's diversity index across productive rearrangements. TCRdb took over this immuneACCESS table, retaining in-frame rearrangements with V and J assigned. Such tables are incomplete; in checked studies, under half of the missing clones stem from an unresolved V gene, and the remainder is unexplained. That table furnishes V, J and clone size, whereas the DNA furnished D and trimming. This sample is represented by about 140,000 clones; 80% of them were singletons. The top ten clones comprise roughly 5.3% of the sample.

This TCR was recovered from a woman aged 45-60 years with acute or convalescent COVID-19. Sequenced: peripheral blood. Recombination connected TRBV6-2 or TRBV6-3 to TRBJ2-4, with the D gene call left open. Here the CDR3 is given as CASSYHSQINIQYF. The nucleotides read TGTGCCAGCAGTTACCATTCCCAGATTAACATTCAGTACTTC.